Shown below are 17 T cell receptor beta chains from a single sample sequenced in a study of CD8 T cells in Susac syndrome. The RNA, roughly 0.45 to 1 ug, was put through reverse transcription using random hexamers. TCRdb processed the immunoSEQ multiplex PCR reads anew with MiXCR; each CDR3 protein has one entry. Here the sample spans 300,000 to 350,000 distinct CDR3 sequences, 90% to 95% being singletons. The sequencing sample was made of CD4+ T cells from PBMCs. The receptors derive from a human donor with multiple sclerosis.

This sequence joins TRBV5-5 and TRBJ1-2; D unclear. This CDR3 contains 14 residues. Germline V lookup: CDR1 SGHKS, CDR2 YYEKEE (reference sequence). V was shortened by 1 base and J by 2 bases, with 9 bases between the two germline ends. Here the CDR3 DNA reads TGTGCCAGCAGCTTGCGTACTGGAAACTATGGCTACACCTTC. Amino acids: CASSLRTGNYGYTF.

V and J are TRBV25-1 and TRBJ2-4; D assignment may be TRBD1 or TRBD2 (5 bases each). The V and J ends lost 4 bases and 7 bases respectively, with 8 bases between them. The germline V gene encodes CDR1 MGHDK and CDR2 SYGVNS. The CDR3 runs to 12 residues. CDR3 nucleotides: TGTGCCAGCAGTGGAGGGGATAACATTCAGTACTTC. It is translated as CASSGGDNIQYF.

This clonotype has just one count. The rearrangement uses TRBV7-6 and TRBJ2-6; possibly TRBD2 for D (5 bases). Trimming stripped 4 bases from V and 0 bases from J, with 7 bases between. The CDR3 is 15 amino acids. Germline loops: CDR1 SGHVS, CDR2 FNYEAQ. DNA of the CDR3: TGTGCCAGCAGCTCCGGGAACTCTGGGGCCAACGTCCTGACTTTC. It encodes CASSSGNSGANVLTF.

This clonotype was counted once. The rearrangement links TRBV7-2 to TRBJ2-2; TRBD1 aligns across 7 bases. The junction had 7 bases not matched to a gene; V was cut back by 8 bases and J by 4 bases. The CDR3 sequence is 14 residues long. Germline values: CDR1 SGHTA, CDR2 FQGNSA. The DNA for the CDR3 is TGTGCCAGCGCCGGGACAGCGGTCACCGGGGAGCTGTTTTTT. Amino acid sequence: CASAGTAVTGELFF. Full variable domain (remainder filled in from reference TRBV7-2 and TRBJ2-2): GAGVSQSPSNKVTEKGKDVELRCDPISGHTALYWYRQSLGQGLEFLIYFQGNSAPDKSGLPSDRFSAERTGGSVSTLTIQRTQQEDSAVYLCASAGTAVTGELFFGEGSRLTVL.

The rearrangement joins TRBV19 to TRBJ2-2; a possible D gene is TRBD2 (5 bases). V lost 3 bases to trimming and J lost 4 bases, with 9 bases between them. The CDR3 totals 14 residues. Germline V CDR1 and CDR2: LNHDA, SQIVND (reference sequence). The CDR3 sequence: CASSISRVTGELFF. The CDR3 DNA reads TGTGCCAGTAGTATCTCGCGGGTCACCGGGGAGCTGTTTTTT.

The chain couples TRBV20-1 to TRBJ2-3; TRBD1 matches 7 bases. The CDR3 covers 11 residues. V lost 6 bases and J lost 4; bases outside the gene matches: 1. CDR1 and CDR2 from the germline V gene are DFQATT and SNEGSKA (reference sequence). The CDR3 sequence is CSAQGADTQYF. The CDR3 DNA is TGCAGTGCCCAGGGGGCAGATACGCAGTATTTT.

This chain joins TRBV7-9 and TRBJ1-1; D is uncertain. Trimming shortened V by 5 bases and J by 4 bases, and 17 bases separated the two germline ends. The CDR3 spans 15 residues. Germline V gene lookup returns CDR1 SEHNR and CDR2 FQNEAQ (reference sequence). CDR3 nucleotide sequence: TGTGCCAGCAGCGCACTCCCGGGCCCTACCACTGAAGCTTTCTTT. It codes for CASSALPGPTTEAFF.

This chain joins TRBV20-1 and TRBJ2-5; TRBD1 agrees at 11 bases. Germline CDR1 reads DFQATT; CDR2 reads SNEGSKA (reference sequence). J was trimmed by 4 bases and V by 3 bases; bases with no gene match: 13. The CDR3 totals 17 residues. Written as DNA, the CDR3 is TGCAGTGCTAGTCCTGGACAGGGGGCATTTGTGGGAGAGACCCAGTACTTC. Amino acids: CSASPGQGAFVGETQYF.

This chain joins TRBV20-1 and TRBJ2-1; possible D gene TRBD2, 6 bases. Trimming took off 3 bases at V and 5 bases at J, with 14 bases between the two ends. This CDR3 spans 14 amino acids. The germline CDR1 and CDR2 sequences are DFQATT and SNEGSKA (reference sequence). CDR3 sequence: CSASGFRGNNEQFF. CDR3 nucleotide sequence: TGCAGTGCTAGTGGCTTCCGGGGGAACAATGAGCAGTTCTTC.

This rearrangement joins TRBV12-3 or TRBV12-4 to TRBJ1-5; possibly TRBD1 for D (5 bases). This CDR3 has 14 residues. V dropped 6 bases and J dropped 3 bases, with 12 bases sitting between them. The chain's CDR3 is CASSVGGFNQPQHF. The DNA for the CDR3 is TGTGCCAGCAGCGTTGGGGGGTTCAATCAGCCCCAGCATTTT.

The V gene is TRBV11-2, the J gene TRBJ2-5; no reliable D call. CDR1 is SGHAT and CDR2 is FQNNGV in the germline V gene. The CDR3 spans 14 residues. Trimming cost V 5 bases and J 8 bases, with 18 bases left between them. The CDR3 is CASSLLGGLETQYF. CDR3 nucleotides: TGTGCCAGCAGCCTTCTGGGCGGCCTGGAAACCCAGTACTTC.

The V gene is TRBV30, the J gene TRBJ1-2, with a weak D call TRBD1 (5 bases). CDR3 length: 11 amino acids. Germline V gene lookup returns CDR1 GTSNPN and CDR2 SVGIG (reference sequence). V gave up 1 base and J gave up 8 bases, with 8 bases separating them. In DNA form, the CDR3 reads TGTGCCTGGAGTGGGGGACGGGGCTACACCTTC. Protein sequence: CAWSGGRGYTF.

The V and J genes are TRBV18 and TRBJ2-1; the D call may be TRBD1 or TRBD2 (5 bases each). Germline assignment: CDR1 KGHSH and CDR2 LQKENI. V was pared by 3 bases and J by 6 bases, with 9 bases between. This CDR3 is built from 13 residues. The CDR3 nucleotides are TGTGCCAGCTCACCGTCGGGGCCCAATGAGCAGTTCTTC. This sequence encodes CASSPSGPNEQFF. The variable domain in full, with the rest retrieved from reference TRBV18 and TRBJ2-1, is NAGVMQNPRHLVRRRGQEARLRCSPMKGHSHVYWYRQLPEEGLKFMVYLQKENIIDESGMPKERFSAEFPKEGPSILRIQQVVRGDSAAYFCASSPSGPNEQFFGPGTRLTVL.

V usage is TRBV6-2 or TRBV6-3 and J usage is TRBJ2-1; D gene unclear. Germline V gives CDR1 MNHEY, CDR2 SVGEGT. Trimming shortened V by 7 bases and J by 11 bases, and 21 bases separated the two germline ends. CDR3 length: 14 residues. Here the CDR3 DNA reads TGTGCCAGCAACAACCCCTCGAGGAGCAGGAAGCAGTTCTTC. Protein sequence: CASNNPSRSRKQFF.

The chain employs TRBV6-2 or TRBV6-3 and TRBJ1-1; D is possibly TRBD1 (5 bases). V dropped 6 bases and J dropped 1 base, with 12 bases sitting between them. The CDR3 sequence is 14 residues long. Germline V gene data show CDR1 as MNHEY and CDR2 as SVGEGT. The CDR3 region is CASSSGHWNTEAFF. In DNA, the CDR3 is TGTGCCAGCAGCTCAGGACATTGGAACACTGAAGCTTTCTTT.

This clonotype was counted a single time. The chain joins TRBV5-1 to TRBJ1-1; a weak D match, TRBD1 (6 bases). Trimming stripped 0 bases from V and 10 bases from J, with 19 bases between. CDR1 is SGHRS and CDR2 is YFSETQ in the germline V gene. CDR3 length: 15 amino acids. The chain's CDR3 is CASSLDTGLQDVAFF. Written as DNA, the CDR3 is TGCGCCAGCAGCTTGGATACAGGGCTCCAAGACGTAGCTTTCTTT.

This chain uses TRBV5-4 with TRBJ1-2; 8 bases are shared with TRBD1. J gave up 8 bases and V 4 bases, and 16 bases lay outside the gene matches. Germline V lookup: CDR1 SGHNT, CDR2 YYREEE (reference sequence). The CDR3 covers 16 residues. The CDR3 DNA reads TGTGCCAGCAGCCCGGTTTTAGGACAGGGAAAAGAGGGCTACACCTTC. Translating it yields CASSPVLGQGKEGYTF.